Listed here is a single T cell receptor (beta chain). Its antigen remains undetermined. Base qualities are not provided; no much larger clone lies one nucleotide away. This sample is drawn from a study of Ad26.COV2.S vaccination and SARS-CoV-2 variants (dated by TCRdb to about 2021). For the study in its entirety: Donors in the vaccine arm were drawn from COV1001, a multicentre, randomized, double-blind, placebo-controlled phase I-IIa trial testing Ad26.COV2.S in healthy adults. Ad26.COV2.S was given intramuscularly at 5x10^10 or 1x10^11 viral particles, as a single shot or as two shots 56 days apart. Blinding of investigators to trial group allocation was maintained during experiments and outcome assessment. TCRbeta repertoire sequencing was used to assess the specificity and breadth of SARS-CoV-2-reactive T cell receptors after Ad26.COV2.S vaccination. The TCR-sequenced set comprised around 30 samples: around 20 Ad26.COV2.S vaccine recipients, 5 placebo recipients and 8 SARS-CoV-2 convalescent individuals. Trial participants were randomized into five groups of five: low-dose or high-dose Ad26.COV2.S given once or twice, or placebo on both occasions.

Sample treatment or condition, as interpreted from the label and publication: roughly 20 received Ad26.COV2.S at low or high dose, single or two shots; roughly 5 received placebo; per-sample allocation not given. Repertoires of vaccine and placebo recipients were sequenced from samples collected on day 63 after the first injection. Between 29 July and 7 August 2020, Cohort 1b enrolled about 27 adults aged 18-55 years at one site in Boston, USA. Ad26.COV2.S consisted of a replication-incompetent adenovirus type 26 vector by which a prefusion-stabilized SARS-CoV-2 spike protein from the original Wuhan strain was expressed. CDR1 and CDR2 (LGHDT, YNNKEL) derive from the germline V gene (reference sequence). Taken from cysteine to phenylalanine, the CDR3 has 14 residues. CDR3 DNA only is kept here, 42 bases in frame from base 1. The germline ends are 7 bases apart after V is trimmed by 1 base and J by 4 bases.

What the study reported, not specific to this receptor: Comparable non-spike TCR breadth was observed between vaccine and placebo recipients, consistent with only spike being contained in the vaccine. The study lacked the statistical power to compare responses across vaccine doses or regimens. It was noted by the authors that total T cell responses may have been underestimated by the TCR breadth and depth analyses. Substantial breadth of spike-specific CD8+ and CD4+ T cell responses was reported after vaccination. Higher spike-specific TCR breadth was observed in Ad26.COV2.S recipients than in placebo recipients (P = 0.0014).

The immunoSEQ Assay was used to sequence TCRbeta CDR3 regions. After extraction, genomic DNA underwent amplification by bias-controlled multiplex PCR, followed by high-throughput sequencing. The paper's data handling went like this. To quantify the absolute abundance of every unique TCRbeta CDR3 region, sequences were collapsed and filtered. T cell fraction was estimated by normalization of TCRbeta template counts to usable DNA, with usable DNA being measured through amplification of reference genes present in all nucleated cells. Repertoire TCRs were annotated as SARS-CoV-2-specific by exact matching of V gene, CDR3 amino acid sequence and J gene to a known reactive TCR set. The reference SARS-CoV-2 TCR set was derived from MIRA and filtered for enrichment in COVID-19-positive ImmuneCODE repertoires, a step that removed public or cross-reactive TCRs. Based on the MIRA antigens, annotated TCRs were further analysed at the level of specific ORF or position within ORF. Breadth was defined as the number of annotated unique rearrangements divided by the total number of unique productive rearrangements, and depth was defined as the summed frequency of the annotated unique rearrangements. TCR breadth was compared between groups using two-sided Wilcoxon rank-sum tests. In TCRdb, the immuneACCESS table is reduced to in-frame sequences with V and J assigned. These tables do not hold every clone; where another copy was compared, an unresolved V gene accounts for under half, and the others remain unexplained. The V and J calls and clone size come from that table; D and trimming were worked out from the DNA. For this sample there are around 370,000 clones; 80% to 90% appear just once. About 3.3% of the sample is taken by the ten largest.

This receptor was obtained from a person between 18 and 59 years old who received the Ad26.COV2.S COVID-19 vaccine or a placebo. Here the chain combines TRBV3-1 (or the pseudogene TRBV3-2) and TRBJ2-2; the D gene is perhaps TRBD2, from 5 matching bases. Sequencing used peripheral blood, obtained in a trial of Ad26.COV2.S vaccine versus placebo. The sequenced DNA is TGTGCCAGCAGCCAAGGAGGGCCCACCGGGGAGCTGTTTTTT. Its translation is CASSQGGPTGELFF.